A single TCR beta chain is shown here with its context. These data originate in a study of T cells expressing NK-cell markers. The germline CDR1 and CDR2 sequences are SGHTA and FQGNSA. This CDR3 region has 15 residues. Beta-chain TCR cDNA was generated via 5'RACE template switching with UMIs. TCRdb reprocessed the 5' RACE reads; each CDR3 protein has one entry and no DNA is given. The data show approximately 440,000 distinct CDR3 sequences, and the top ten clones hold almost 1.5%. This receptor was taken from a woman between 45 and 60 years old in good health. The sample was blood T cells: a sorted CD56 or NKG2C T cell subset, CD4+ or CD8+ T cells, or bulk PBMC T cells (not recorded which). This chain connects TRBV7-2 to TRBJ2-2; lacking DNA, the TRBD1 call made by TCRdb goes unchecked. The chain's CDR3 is CASTPPGRRAGELFF.